The source of this T cell receptor beta chain is a study of blood T cells in healthy people across ages (dated by TCRdb to the mid-2010s). Regarding the study in general: In model experiments, roughly one uniquely barcoded TCR beta cDNA molecule per two T cells was captured by template switching. The donors were divided into four age groups: young (average roughly 17 years), middle-aged (around 41), aged (approximately 59) and long-lived (about 90). Using deep sequencing normalized with unique cDNA molecular identifiers, the study measured how TCR beta repertoire diversity changes with age. The study analyzed two additional independent replicas of 1 million unique cDNA reads from the same blood draw for two donors, one aged 18 to 30 and one aged 80 or older. Donors of different ages were randomly distributed across sequencing lanes to avoid experimental bias. Paper-wide results and their limitations: Observed TCR beta diversity correlated strongly with the percentage of naive T cells measured by flow cytometry. Observed TCR beta diversity per million T cells fell roughly linearly with age, and a significant reduction was already apparent by age roughly 40. The long-lived group showed more naive CD4+ T cells, fewer expanded clones and increased TCR diversity than the aged group, suggesting age selection. Donor CMV infection status was unknown, potentially confounding age-related changes in expanded clonotypes. Total diversity estimates from one million sequenced T cells were considered lower bounds and underestimates. Because profiling used bulk unsorted PBMCs, naive and antigen-experienced compartments could not be compared conclusively.

In regard to this clonotype: This clone's antigen is unknown. The record has no base qualities; no much larger clone is one base away.

The donors were some 39 Caucasian individuals from Russia, aged roughly 6 to 90 years, who were systemically healthy. Each donor gave about 11 milliliters of peripheral blood, drawn into EDTA-treated Vacutainer tubes. Ficoll-Paque density-gradient centrifugation was used to isolate PBMCs, with at least 7 million obtained per sample. Total RNA was extracted from PBMCs with Trizol reagent, with at least 6 micrograms obtained per sample. For every donor, an aliquot of PBMCs went through flow cytometry to measure the percentages of naive CD45RAhigh/CD27high T cells. Library method: 5' RACE. Sequencing used an Illumina HiSeq 2500. A second PCR of about 7 to 12 cycles was run with a J-beta primer mix and a sample-barcoded 5' primer. Each TCR beta cDNA molecule received a unique molecular identifier from a template-switch 5' adaptor carrying 12 random nucleotides. Each sample yielded at least 2.5 million CDR3-containing paired-end reads. The Mint cDNA synthesis kit, primed by a TRBC-specific oligonucleotide, was used to synthesize first-strand cDNA from all RNA. All cDNA was treated with uracil-DNA glycosylase and then went through a first 18-cycle PCR with the universal primers M1SS and BC2_uni_R. Per the authors' processing: For normalization, 1 million high-quality reads, each with a distinct molecular identifier, were randomly selected from each sample. Instead of being binned into consensus sequences, reads with shared molecular identifiers were discarded. CDR3 identification, clonotype clustering and error correction used MiTCR with a Q25 quality threshold and the strictest error-elimination algorithm. A nonparametric unseen species model with Euler transformation was used to estimate a lower bound on total TCR beta diversity. TCRdb reanalyzed the raw reads on its own, using fastp at Q25 for trimming and MiXCR for clone calling, and kept in-frame beta chains. Each record represents a unique CDR3 protein, reported with the most common genes and DNA among its rows. V and J calls and clone size were set by TCRdb, not the authors. The sample records approximately 1,100,000 distinct CDR3 sequences, 40% to 55% of which are singletons. Together, the top ten hold under 20% of the sample.

The material sequenced was blood. The receptor was isolated from a woman aged 60 to 75 in good health.

The bases read TGTGCCAGTGCGGGGGCGACTGAAGCTTTCTTT. It codes for CASAGATEAFF. This sequence uses TRBV25-1 and TRBJ1-1; the D region possibly corresponds to TRBD1 (6 bases align). Based on the germline V gene, the CDR1 and CDR2 sequences are MGHDK and SYGVNS. There are 11 amino acids in the CDR3, from cysteine to phenylalanine inclusive. This entry keeps only the CDR3 DNA: 33 bases, framed from base 1. The V and J ends are trimmed by 9 bases and 5 bases, leaving 10 bases between them.